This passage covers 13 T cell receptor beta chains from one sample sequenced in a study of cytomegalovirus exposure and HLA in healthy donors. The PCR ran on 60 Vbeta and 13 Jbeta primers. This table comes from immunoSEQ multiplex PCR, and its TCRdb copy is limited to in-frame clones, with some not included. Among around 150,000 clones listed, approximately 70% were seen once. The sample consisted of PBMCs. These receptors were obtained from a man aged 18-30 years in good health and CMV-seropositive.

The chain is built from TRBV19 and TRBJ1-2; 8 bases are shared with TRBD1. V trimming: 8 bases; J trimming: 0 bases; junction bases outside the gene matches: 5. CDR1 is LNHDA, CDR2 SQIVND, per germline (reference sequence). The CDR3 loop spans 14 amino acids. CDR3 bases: TGTGCCAGTTCCCCGGACAGGGCTAACTATGGCTACACCTTC. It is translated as CASSPDRANYGYTF.

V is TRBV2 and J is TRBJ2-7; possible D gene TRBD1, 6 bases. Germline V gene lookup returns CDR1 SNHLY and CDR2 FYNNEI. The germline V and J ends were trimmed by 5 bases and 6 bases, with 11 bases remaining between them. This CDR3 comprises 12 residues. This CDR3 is CASSPDSSEQYV. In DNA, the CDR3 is TGTGCCAGCAGTCCGGACAGTAGCGAGCAGTACGTC.

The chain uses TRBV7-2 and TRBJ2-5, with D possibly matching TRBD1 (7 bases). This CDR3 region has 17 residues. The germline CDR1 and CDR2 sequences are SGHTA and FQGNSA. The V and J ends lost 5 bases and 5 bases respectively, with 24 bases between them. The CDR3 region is CASSPSIPQGGGETQYF. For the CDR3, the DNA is TGTGCCAGCAGCCCATCAATCCCCCAGGGGGGTGGTGAGACCCAGTACTTC.

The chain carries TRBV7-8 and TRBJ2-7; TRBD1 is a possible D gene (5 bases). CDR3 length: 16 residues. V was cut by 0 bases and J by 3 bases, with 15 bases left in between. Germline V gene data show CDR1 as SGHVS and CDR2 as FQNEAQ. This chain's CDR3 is CASSLASSGQDYEQYV. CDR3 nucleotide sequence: TGTGCCAGCAGCTTAGCGTCTTCAGGGCAGGACTACGAGCAGTACGTC.

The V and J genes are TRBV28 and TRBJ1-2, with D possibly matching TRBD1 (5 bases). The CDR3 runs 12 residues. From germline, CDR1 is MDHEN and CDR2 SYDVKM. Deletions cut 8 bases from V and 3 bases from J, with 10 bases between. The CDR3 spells CASGGTDYGYTF. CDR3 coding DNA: TGTGCCAGCGGGGGGACGGACTATGGCTACACCTTC.

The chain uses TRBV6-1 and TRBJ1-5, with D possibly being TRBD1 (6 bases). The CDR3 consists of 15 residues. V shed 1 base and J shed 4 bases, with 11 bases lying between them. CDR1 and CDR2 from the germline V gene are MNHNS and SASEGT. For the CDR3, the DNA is TGTGCCAGCAGTGAAGTGAGGGGGATAAATCAGCCCCAGCATTTT. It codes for CASSEVRGINQPQHF.

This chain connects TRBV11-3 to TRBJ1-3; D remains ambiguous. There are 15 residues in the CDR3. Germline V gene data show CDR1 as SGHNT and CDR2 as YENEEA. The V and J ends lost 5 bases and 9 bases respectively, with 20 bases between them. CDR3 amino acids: CASSPREGSVVTIYF. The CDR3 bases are TGTGCCAGCAGCCCTAGGGAGGGATCAGTCGTCACCATATATTTT.

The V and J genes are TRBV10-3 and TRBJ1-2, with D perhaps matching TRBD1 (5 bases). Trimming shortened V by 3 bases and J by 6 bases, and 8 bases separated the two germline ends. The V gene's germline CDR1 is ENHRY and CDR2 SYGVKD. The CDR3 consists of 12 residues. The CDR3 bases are TGTGCCATCAGTGACGAAGGGGATGGCTACACCTTC. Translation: CAISDEGDGYTF.

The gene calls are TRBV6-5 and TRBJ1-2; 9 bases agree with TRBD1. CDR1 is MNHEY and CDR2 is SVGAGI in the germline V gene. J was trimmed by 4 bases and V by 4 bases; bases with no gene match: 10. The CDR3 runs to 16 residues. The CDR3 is CASSSLRTGVPYGYTF. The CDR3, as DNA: TGTGCCAGCAGTTCCCTGAGGACAGGGGTGCCCTATGGCTACACCTTC.

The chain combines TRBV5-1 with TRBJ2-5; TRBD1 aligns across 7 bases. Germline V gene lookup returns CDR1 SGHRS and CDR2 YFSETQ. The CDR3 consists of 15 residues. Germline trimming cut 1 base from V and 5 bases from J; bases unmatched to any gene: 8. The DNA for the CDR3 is TGCGCCAGCAGCTTGAGGGGACAGCTACAGGAGACCCAGTACTTC. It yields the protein CASSLRGQLQETQYF.

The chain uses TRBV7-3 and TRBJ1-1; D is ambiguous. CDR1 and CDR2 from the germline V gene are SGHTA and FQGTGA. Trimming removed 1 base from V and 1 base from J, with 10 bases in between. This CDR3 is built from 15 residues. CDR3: CASSLMSGGNTEAFF. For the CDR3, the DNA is TGTGCCAGCAGCTTAATGTCCGGAGGGAACACTGAAGCTTTCTTT.

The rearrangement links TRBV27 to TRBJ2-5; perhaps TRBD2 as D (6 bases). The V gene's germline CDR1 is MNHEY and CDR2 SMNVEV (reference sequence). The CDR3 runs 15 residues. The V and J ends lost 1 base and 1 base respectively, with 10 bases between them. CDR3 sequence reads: CASSLYAGFQETQYF. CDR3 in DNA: TGTGCCAGCAGTTTATATGCGGGATTCCAAGAGACCCAGTACTTC.

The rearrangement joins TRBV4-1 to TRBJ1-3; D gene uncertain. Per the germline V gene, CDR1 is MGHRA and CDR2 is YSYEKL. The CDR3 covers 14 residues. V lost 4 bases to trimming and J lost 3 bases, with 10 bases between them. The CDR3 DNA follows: TGCGCCAGCAGCCGCATCGAGAGTGGAAACACCATATATTTT. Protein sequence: CASSRIESGNTIYF.